A selection of T cell receptor beta chains follows, all from one sample in a study of Graves' ophthalmopathy and Graves' hyperthyroidism. From the multiplex PCR reads, TCRdb called clonotypes with MiXCR, one entry per CDR3 protein. The table includes 400,000 to 450,000 distinct CDR3 sequences, under 25% detected once. Material for sequencing was peripheral blood. The receptors derive from a woman in her late teens or twenties with stable Graves' hyperthyroidism. Each CDR3 is given with its conserved first and last residue. The order of the fields is J gene, D gene, V gene, clone size, CDR3 DNA, CDR3 protein. D genes are given only for firm matches. Clone size is given for some rows only: seen once, a few or many times, or a class if the clone is expanded.

j_gene: TRBJ2-2
d_gene: -
v_gene: TRBV6-2/TRBV6-3
abundance: many
CDR3nt: TGTGCCAGCAGTTACTCGACGGGGGTAATCGCCGGGGAGCTGTTTTTT
CDR3aa: CASSYSTGVIAGELFF

j_gene: TRBJ1-1
d_gene: -
v_gene: TRBV7-6
abundance: many
CDR3nt: TGTGCCAGCAGCTTAGGCGTAGACCGAAACACTGAAGCTTTCTTT
CDR3aa: CASSLGVDRNTEAFF

j_gene: TRBJ2-7
d_gene: TRBD2
v_gene: TRBV5-1
abundance: -
CDR3nt: TGCGCCAGCAGCTATCTAGCGGGGGGGTATATTGAGCAGTACTTC
CDR3aa: CASSYLAGGYIEQYF

j_gene: TRBJ2-5
d_gene: TRBD1
v_gene: TRBV7-9
abundance: -
CDR3nt: TGTGCCAGCAGCTTTTTGAGACAGGGTGGGGAGACCCAGTACTTC
CDR3aa: CASSFLRQGGETQYF

j_gene: TRBJ1-5
d_gene: -
v_gene: TRBV30
abundance: few
CDR3nt: TGTGCCTGGAGTGTTGGAGGGAGGCTGCCCCAGCATTTT
CDR3aa: CAWSVGGRLPQHF

j_gene: TRBJ1-1
d_gene: -
v_gene: TRBV5-1
abundance: many
CDR3nt: TGCGCCAGCAGCTTGGTTGGCCTCAACACTGAAGCTTTCTTT
CDR3aa: CASSLVGLNTEAFF

j_gene: TRBJ2-7
d_gene: TRBD1
v_gene: TRBV6-1
abundance: many
CDR3nt: TGTGCCAGCAGTCCACGTCTACAGGGGGCATCGTACGAGCAGTACTTC
CDR3aa: CASSPRLQGASYEQYF

j_gene: TRBJ2-7
d_gene: -
v_gene: TRBV18
abundance: -
CDR3nt: TGTGCCAGCTCAGACGCCTTGGACGTATCCTACGAGCAGTACTTC
CDR3aa: CASSDALDVSYEQYF

j_gene: TRBJ1-5
d_gene: -
v_gene: TRBV7-8
abundance: -
CDR3nt: TGTGCCAGCAGCCTGAATTTGGATAGCAATCAGCCCCAGCATTTT
CDR3aa: CASSLNLDSNQPQHF

j_gene: TRBJ2-7
d_gene: -
v_gene: TRBV28
abundance: -
CDR3nt: TGTGCCAGCAGTCCCTCCGGGGTAGGGCGTCACGATCAGTACTTC
CDR3aa: CASSPSGVGRHDQYF

j_gene: TRBJ2-4
d_gene: -
v_gene: TRBV24-1
abundance: few
CDR3nt: TGTGCCACCAGTGATTCCGCAAGGCGGACACTGGCCAAAAACATTCAGTACTTC
CDR3aa: CATSDSARRTLAKNIQYF

j_gene: TRBJ1-5
d_gene: TRBD1
v_gene: TRBV6-1
abundance: -
CDR3nt: TGTGCCAGCAGCTTGGACAGGAGGAGCAATCAGCCCCAGCATTTT
CDR3aa: CASSLDRRSNQPQHF

j_gene: TRBJ1-2
d_gene: -
v_gene: TRBV6-5
abundance: many
CDR3nt: TGTGCCAGCAGTTACGCGCAGGAGAGGGGCGGCTACACCTTC
CDR3aa: CASSYAQERGGYTF

j_gene: TRBJ2-7
d_gene: TRBD2
v_gene: TRBV13
abundance: many
CDR3nt: TGTGCCAGCAGCTCTAGCGGGGACTCCTACGAGCAGTACTTC
CDR3aa: CASSSSGDSYEQYF

j_gene: TRBJ2-7
d_gene: TRBD2
v_gene: TRBV6-1
abundance: few
CDR3nt: TGTGCCAGCAGGTTCCGGGACTACGATCAGTACTTC
CDR3aa: CASRFRDYDQYF

j_gene: TRBJ1-3
d_gene: TRBD1
v_gene: TRBV7-8
abundance: many
CDR3nt: TGTGCCAGCAGAGCGGACAGGGGGCTTTTTGGAAACACCATATATTTT
CDR3aa: CASRADRGLFGNTIYF

j_gene: TRBJ2-7
d_gene: -
v_gene: TRBV6-2/TRBV6-3
abundance: -
CDR3nt: TGTGCCAGCACCCTAACCAGGACGGCCAACTACGAGCAGTACTTC
CDR3aa: CASTLTRTANYEQYF

j_gene: TRBJ1-1
d_gene: -
v_gene: TRBV12-3/TRBV12-4
abundance: many
CDR3nt: TGTGCCAGCTCCTCTACCGGGGGGATTGGTGAAGCTTTCTTT
CDR3aa: CASSSTGGIGEAFF

j_gene: TRBJ2-5
d_gene: -
v_gene: TRBV29-1
abundance: many
CDR3nt: TGCAGCGTTGAGGGGCAGGGAAAAGAGACCCAGTACTTC
CDR3aa: CSVEGQGKETQYF

j_gene: TRBJ2-2
d_gene: TRBD2
v_gene: TRBV11-2
abundance: many
CDR3nt: TGTGCCAGCAGATCCCTCCTAGGGAGCGGGAGAGGAGACACCGGGGAGCTGTTTTTT
CDR3aa: CASRSLLGSGRGDTGELFF

j_gene: TRBJ2-7
d_gene: -
v_gene: TRBV4-3
abundance: many
CDR3nt: TGCGCCAGCAGCCAATACCAGGGTGGTTACGAGCAGTACTTC
CDR3aa: CASSQYQGGYEQYF

j_gene: TRBJ2-7
d_gene: -
v_gene: TRBV12-3/TRBV12-4
abundance: -
CDR3nt: TGTGCCAGCAGTTCGAAGTTTTTATCCTACGAGCAGTACTTC
CDR3aa: CASSSKFLSYEQYF

j_gene: TRBJ1-1
d_gene: TRBD1
v_gene: TRBV7-2
abundance: many
CDR3nt: TGTGCCAGCAGCCCCAAGGGGGCTCGGGACACTGAAGCTTTCTTT
CDR3aa: CASSPKGARDTEAFF

j_gene: TRBJ2-3
d_gene: -
v_gene: TRBV12-5
abundance: few
CDR3nt: TGTGCTAGTGGTTTGGGGGAAACAGATACGCAGTATTTT
CDR3aa: CASGLGETDTQYF

j_gene: TRBJ1-5
d_gene: -
v_gene: TRBV29-1
abundance: many
CDR3nt: TGCAGCGTAGGACAGCTGAATCAGCCCCAGCATTTT
CDR3aa: CSVGQLNQPQHF

j_gene: TRBJ2-7
d_gene: TRBD2
v_gene: TRBV28
abundance: -
CDR3nt: TGTGCCAGCAGCGGCGGGGGATTCTACGAGCAGTACTTC
CDR3aa: CASSGGGFYEQYF

j_gene: TRBJ2-5
d_gene: -
v_gene: TRBV7-6
abundance: -
CDR3nt: TGTGCCAGCAGCAAAAATGAGGGGCCTCAAGAGGCCCAGTACTTC
CDR3aa: CASSKNEGPQEAQYF

j_gene: TRBJ2-7
d_gene: -
v_gene: TRBV6-5
abundance: many
CDR3nt: TGTGCCAGCAGTTACAGCCCCGGGCGGCAAGCCTACGAGCAGTACTTC
CDR3aa: CASSYSPGRQAYEQYF

j_gene: TRBJ1-5
d_gene: -
v_gene: TRBV7-2
abundance: few
CDR3nt: TGTGCCGGCAGCTCCTTTCCGGGACAGCCCCAGCATTTT
CDR3aa: CAGSSFPGQPQHF

j_gene: TRBJ2-2
d_gene: -
v_gene: TRBV25-1
abundance: -
CDR3nt: TGTGCCAGCAGTATGTCAGGGCGCACCGGGGAGCTGTTTTTT
CDR3aa: CASSMSGRTGELFF

j_gene: TRBJ2-3
d_gene: TRBD2
v_gene: TRBV20-1
abundance: few
CDR3nt: TGCAGTGCTTCCATAAGCGGGGGGGATTACACAGATACGCAGTATTTT
CDR3aa: CSASISGGDYTDTQYF

j_gene: TRBJ2-7
d_gene: -
v_gene: TRBV4-3
abundance: many
CDR3nt: TGCGCCAGCAGCCAAGATATGGCTGCTAGCAGCTACGAGCAGTACTTC
CDR3aa: CASSQDMAASSYEQYF

j_gene: TRBJ2-5
d_gene: -
v_gene: TRBV2
abundance: -
CDR3nt: TGTGCCAGCAGTGAGGGCAGGGAGGAGACCCAGTACTTC
CDR3aa: CASSEGREETQYF

j_gene: TRBJ1-1
d_gene: -
v_gene: TRBV7-3
abundance: few
CDR3nt: TGTGCCAGCAGCTTAAACAGGGAAACTGAAGCTTTCTTT
CDR3aa: CASSLNRETEAFF

j_gene: TRBJ2-2
d_gene: TRBD2
v_gene: TRBV6-5
abundance: many
CDR3nt: TGTGCCAGCAGTTACAAAGCGGGAGTTACCGGGGAGCTGTTTTTT
CDR3aa: CASSYKAGVTGELFF

j_gene: TRBJ1-2
d_gene: -
v_gene: TRBV28
abundance: -
CDR3nt: TGTGCCAGCAGCGGGACCACAATGGGCTATGGCTACACCTTC
CDR3aa: CASSGTTMGYGYTF

j_gene: TRBJ2-7
d_gene: -
v_gene: TRBV5-1
abundance: many
CDR3nt: TGCGCCAGCAGTCCCAGCGCGGGAACCTACGAGCAGTACTTC
CDR3aa: CASSPSAGTYEQYF

j_gene: TRBJ2-7
d_gene: TRBD2
v_gene: TRBV11-2
abundance: many
CDR3nt: TGTGCCAGCAGCCCCGCGGGAGGGAACCCCCACGAGCAGTACTTC
CDR3aa: CASSPAGGNPHEQYF

j_gene: TRBJ1-2
d_gene: -
v_gene: TRBV20-1
abundance: many
CDR3nt: TGCAGTGCTATTAAAGACAGCTACGGCTACACCTTC
CDR3aa: CSAIKDSYGYTF

j_gene: TRBJ2-2
d_gene: -
v_gene: TRBV5-1
abundance: few
CDR3nt: TGCGCCAGCAGCTTGGGCATTGCCGGGGAGCTGTTTTTT
CDR3aa: CASSLGIAGELFF

j_gene: TRBJ2-5
d_gene: -
v_gene: TRBV20-1
abundance: many
CDR3nt: TGCAGTGCTGGCCCAGGGTCAGTCTATTCCCAGTACTTC
CDR3aa: CSAGPGSVYSQYF

j_gene: TRBJ1-1
d_gene: -
v_gene: TRBV28
abundance: -
CDR3nt: TGTGCCAGCAGCTCCGGAGCAGGGGAGTACACTGAAGCTTTCTTT
CDR3aa: CASSSGAGEYTEAFF

j_gene: TRBJ1-2
d_gene: -
v_gene: TRBV11-1
abundance: -
CDR3nt: TGTGCCAGCAGCAGATATTCCGGACAGCTAAACTATGGCTACACCTTC
CDR3aa: CASSRYSGQLNYGYTF

j_gene: TRBJ1-1
d_gene: -
v_gene: TRBV6-1
abundance: -
CDR3nt: TGTGCCAGCAGTCCGCCTCGGACAGCGAACACTGAAGCTTTCTTT
CDR3aa: CASSPPRTANTEAFF

j_gene: TRBJ2-7
d_gene: -
v_gene: TRBV2
abundance: many
CDR3nt: TGTGCCACACAGCGGTTCGCCTACGAGCAGTACTTC
CDR3aa: CATQRFAYEQYF

j_gene: TRBJ2-7
d_gene: TRBD1
v_gene: TRBV6-1
abundance: few
CDR3nt: TGTGCCAGCAGTGTGGTGCCGGGACAGGGTGACGAGCAGTACTTC
CDR3aa: CASSVVPGQGDEQYF

j_gene: TRBJ2-5
d_gene: -
v_gene: TRBV6-2/TRBV6-3
abundance: -
CDR3nt: TGTGCCAGCAGCAGGGGGACTAGACCAGAGACCCAGTACTTC
CDR3aa: CASSRGTRPETQYF

j_gene: TRBJ1-1
d_gene: -
v_gene: TRBV18
abundance: many
CDR3nt: TGTGCCAGCTCACCCATTTCGACGAAGAACACTGAAGCTTTCTTT
CDR3aa: CASSPISTKNTEAFF

j_gene: TRBJ2-7
d_gene: TRBD2
v_gene: TRBV11-2
abundance: many
CDR3nt: TGTGCCAGCAGCTTAAGGATAGCGGGAGGATACGAGCAGTACTTC
CDR3aa: CASSLRIAGGYEQYF

j_gene: TRBJ1-2
d_gene: TRBD1
v_gene: TRBV4-1
abundance: many
CDR3nt: TGCGCCAGCAGCCCCCTTGGGCAGGGGGCGAACTTCTATGGCTACACCTTC
CDR3aa: CASSPLGQGANFYGYTF

j_gene: TRBJ1-3
d_gene: -
v_gene: TRBV6-2/TRBV6-3
abundance: many
CDR3nt: TGTGCCAGCAGTTACGCCAGCACCATATATTTT
CDR3aa: CASSYASTIYF

j_gene: TRBJ1-5
d_gene: TRBD1
v_gene: TRBV12-3/TRBV12-4
abundance: many
CDR3nt: TGTGCCAGCACCCAGACAGGGAAAGACCAGCCCCAGCATTTT
CDR3aa: CASTQTGKDQPQHF

j_gene: TRBJ1-1
d_gene: TRBD1
v_gene: TRBV10-3
abundance: many
CDR3nt: TGTGCCATCACCCCAGGGGGAAGGAACACTGAAGCTTTCTTT
CDR3aa: CAITPGGRNTEAFF

j_gene: TRBJ1-1
d_gene: -
v_gene: TRBV20-1
abundance: many
CDR3nt: TGCAGTGCACGGGACGTCGCTGAAGCTTTCTTT
CDR3aa: CSARDVAEAFF

j_gene: TRBJ1-5
d_gene: -
v_gene: TRBV7-9
abundance: many
CDR3nt: TGTGCCAGCAGCCCTCACCCCAATCAGCCCCAGCATTTT
CDR3aa: CASSPHPNQPQHF

j_gene: TRBJ2-5
d_gene: -
v_gene: TRBV6-1
abundance: -
CDR3nt: TGTGCCAGCAGGATCCCGGGACCACAAGAGACCCAGTACTTC
CDR3aa: CASRIPGPQETQYF

j_gene: TRBJ2-7
d_gene: TRBD1
v_gene: TRBV18
abundance: many
CDR3nt: TGTGCCAGCTCACCGCCCGACAGGGGCGAGCAGTACTTC
CDR3aa: CASSPPDRGEQYF

j_gene: TRBJ2-7
d_gene: TRBD1
v_gene: TRBV24-1
abundance: many
CDR3nt: TGTGCCACCAGTGATGAAGATCTCCGGCGACAGGGCGGACTCGAGCAGTACTTC
CDR3aa: CATSDEDLRRQGGLEQYF

j_gene: TRBJ1-2
d_gene: TRBD1
v_gene: TRBV11-2
abundance: -
CDR3nt: TGTGCCAGCAGCTCTATGGACAGGGGGCACTATGGCTACACCTTC
CDR3aa: CASSSMDRGHYGYTF